The sequence of this T cell receptor beta chain was determined in a study of shared T cell receptors in the human thymus. CDR3 size: 13 residues. Germline V lookup: CDR1 ENHRY, CDR2 SYGVKD. The V gene lost 3 bases and the J gene lost 5 bases, with 10 bases spanning the gap. The table came from immunoSEQ multiplex PCR; TCRdb's copy has only in-frame clones and leaves some out. The profile shows roughly 660,000 clones, 85% to 90% of them singletons. This same sample was also part of a study on human thymus T cells. From that report: Related research described strongly overlapping thymic repertoires in unrelated people.

Sequencing input: thymocytes. J is TRBJ1-2 and V is TRBV10-3; D may be TRBD1 (6 bases). This sequence originates from a boy under two years old with a congenital heart defect. The DNA of the CDR3 is TGTGCCATCAGTGACGGACAGTCGTATGGCTACACCTTC. As protein: CAISDGQSYGYTF.